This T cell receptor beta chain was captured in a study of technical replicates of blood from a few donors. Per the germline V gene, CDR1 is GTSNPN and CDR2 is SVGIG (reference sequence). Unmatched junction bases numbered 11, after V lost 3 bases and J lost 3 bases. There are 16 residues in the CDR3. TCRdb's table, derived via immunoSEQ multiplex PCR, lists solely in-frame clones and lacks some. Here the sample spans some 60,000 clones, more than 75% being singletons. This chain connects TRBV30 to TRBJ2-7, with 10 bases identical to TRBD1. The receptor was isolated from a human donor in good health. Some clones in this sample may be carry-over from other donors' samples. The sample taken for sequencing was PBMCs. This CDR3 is CAWRKLGTGVDYEQYF. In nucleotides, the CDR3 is TGTGCCTGGAGGAAGTTAGGGACAGGGGTGGACTACGAGCAGTACTTC.